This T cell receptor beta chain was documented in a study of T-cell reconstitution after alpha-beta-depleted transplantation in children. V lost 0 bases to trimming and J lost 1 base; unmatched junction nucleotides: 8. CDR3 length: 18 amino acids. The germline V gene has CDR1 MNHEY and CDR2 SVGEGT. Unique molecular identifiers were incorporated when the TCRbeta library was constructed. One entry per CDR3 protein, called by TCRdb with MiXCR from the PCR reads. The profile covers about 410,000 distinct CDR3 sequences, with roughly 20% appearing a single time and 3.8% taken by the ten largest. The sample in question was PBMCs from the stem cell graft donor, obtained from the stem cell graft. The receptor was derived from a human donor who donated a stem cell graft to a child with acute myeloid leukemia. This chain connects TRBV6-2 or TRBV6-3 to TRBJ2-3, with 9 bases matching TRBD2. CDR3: CASSYSFHIAGGTDTQYF. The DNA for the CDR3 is TGTGCCAGCAGTTACTCCTTCCACATAGCGGGAGGCACAGATACGCAGTATTTT.